This T cell receptor beta chain was sequenced for a study of T cells in Graves' hyperthyroidism and ophthalmopathy. Together with thyroid ultrasound, orbital computed tomography, serum thyroxine and TRAb, clinical symptoms were used for diagnoses. Germline V lookup: CDR1 SGDLS, CDR2 YYNGEE. The length of the CDR3 is 15 residues. V was pared by 2 bases and J by 2 bases, with 5 bases of the junction left unmatched. Using RNA transcripts as the source, TCR beta CDR3 regions were amplified. HTBI primers drove first-round RT-PCR of the TCR CDR3. TCRdb reprocessed the multiplex PCR reads via MiXCR and lists one record per CDR3 protein. The sample carries approximately 350,000 distinct CDR3 sequences, 13% to 15% recorded once.

The rearrangement links TRBV9 to TRBJ2-7; 9 bases align to TRBD2. Input material: blood. The clonotype originates from an older woman with Graves' ophthalmopathy. CDR3 sequence (DNA): TGTGCCAGCAGCGTTAGCGGGAGTGGGACCTACGAGCAGTACTTC. It yields the protein CASSVSGSGTYEQYF. The variable domain in full, completed from reference TRBV9 and TRBJ2-7, reads DSGVTQTPKHLITATGQRVTLRCSPRSGDLSVYWYQQSLDQGLQFLIQYYNGEERAKGNILERFSAQQFPDLHSELNLSSLELGDSALYFCASSVSGSGTYEQYFGPGTRLTVT.